Presented here are 32 T cell receptor beta chains from one specimen sequenced in a study of T cell changes during pregnancy in multiple sclerosis. Here immunoSEQ multiplex PCR was the method, and the copy in TCRdb shows in-frame clones only, minus some. The sample records roughly 18,000 clones, over 75% being singletons. Material: CD8+ T cells from peripheral blood mononuclear cells, obtained after pregnancy. Every receptor here comes from a female donor with multiple sclerosis, enrolled in a pregnancy study.

This chain connects TRBV7-2 to TRBJ2-5, with 9 bases aligning to TRBD2. CDR1 SGHTA and CDR2 FQGNSA come from the germline V gene. CDR3 length equals 15 residues. V shed 1 base, J shed 5 bases, and the junction held 5 bases outside the gene matches. CDR3 sequence: CASSLGGGAGETQYF. DNA for the CDR3: TGTGCCAGCAGCTTAGGCGGGGGGGCGGGCGAGACCCAGTACTTC.

The gene calls are TRBV25-1 and TRBJ2-3, with TRBD1 matching over 8 bases. The CDR3 contains 16 residues. Unmatched junction bases numbered 6, after V lost 1 base and J lost 3 bases. The germline gives CDR1 MGHDK, CDR2 SYGVNS. CDR3 sequence: CASSESDRGRTDTQYF. DNA of the CDR3: TGTGCCAGCAGTGAATCAGACAGGGGACGGACAGATACGCAGTATTTT. Looking up the rest from reference TRBV25-1 and TRBJ2-3 gives the full variable domain: EADIYQTPRYLVIGTGKKITLECSQTMGHDKMYWYQQDPGMELHLIHYSYGVNSTEKGDLSSESTVSRIRTEHFPLTLESARPSHTSQYLCASSESDRGRTDTQYFGPGTRLTVL.

CDR3 protein: CASSYLAGPDEQFF. Here the CDR3 DNA reads TGTGCCAGCAGTTATCTCGCGGGTCCCGATGAGCAGTTCTTC. The chain has TRBV6-1 and TRBJ2-1, with a tentative D call TRBD2 (5 bases). The CDR3 sequence is 14 residues long. V lost 5 bases, J lost 8 bases, and 16 bases lay in between. Germline assignment: CDR1 MNHNS and CDR2 SASEGT.

The chain links TRBV4-1 to TRBJ2-3, with TRBD2 matching over 10 bases. In germline, CDR1 is MGHRA, CDR2 YSYEKL. The CDR3 consists of 15 residues. Trimming at V came to 8 bases and at J to 5 bases, leaving 10 bases not matched to a gene. CDR3 DNA: TGCGCCAGCGGACGGCTAGCGGGAGAAGGAGATACGCAGTATTTT. Its translation is CASGRLAGEGDTQYF.

V usage is TRBV2 and J usage is TRBJ2-3; D not resolved. V shed 0 bases and J shed 4 bases, with 11 bases lying between them. Germline lookup yields CDR1 SNHLY and CDR2 FYNNEI. The CDR3 loop spans 15 amino acids. The CDR3 DNA reads as TGTGCCAGCAGTGAAGCGCTATACAGTCCAGATACGCAGTATTTT. Its protein is CASSEALYSPDTQYF.

This chain joins TRBV5-6 and TRBJ2-5; D gene unclear. V lost 0 bases and J 5 bases, leaving 8 bases between the germline ends. Germline CDR1 and CDR2: SGHDT and YYEEEE. This CDR3 spans 13 amino acids. In DNA form, the CDR3 reads TGTGCCAGCAGCTTGGGCGGTATGGAGACCCAGTACTTC. Its translation: CASSLGGMETQYF.

The chain couples TRBV29-1 to TRBJ1-2; TRBD1 is a possible D gene (5 bases). V shed 7 bases and J shed 8 bases, with 14 bases lying between them. The V gene's germline CDR1 is SQVTM and CDR2 ANQGSEA. The CDR3 runs to 11 residues. Here the CDR3 reads CSAPWGDGYTF. In DNA, the CDR3 is TGCAGCGCACCTTGGGGGGACGGCTACACCTTC.

This chain uses TRBV6-5 with TRBJ2-5; 8 bases match TRBD1. Germline V gene data show CDR1 as MNHEY and CDR2 as SVGAGI. V was pared by 8 bases and J by 4 bases, with 12 bases of the junction left unmatched. This CDR3 has 15 residues. DNA for the CDR3: TGTGCCAGCCTTACCCGACAGGGGAGGCGAGAGACCCAGTACTTC. Translated, it gives CASLTRQGRRETQYF.

This chain uses TRBV4-3 with TRBJ2-7; no definite D call. The V end lost 1 base, the J end lost 2 bases, and 12 bases lay between the germline ends. The CDR3 extends over 15 amino acids. Looked up from germline, CDR1 is LGHNA and CDR2 is YSLEER. Here the CDR3 reads CASSQGRSETYEQYF. In nucleotides, the CDR3 is TGCGCCAGCAGCCAAGGGCGCAGCGAAACCTACGAGCAGTACTTC.

J is TRBJ2-7 and V is TRBV4-3; 9 bases map to TRBD1. J lost 0 bases, V lost 8 bases, and 8 bases had no gene match. Germline V gene data show CDR1 as LGHNA and CDR2 as YSLEER. This CDR3 is built from 15 residues. The CDR3 sequence is CASWGQGYCSYEQYF. In DNA form, the CDR3 reads TGCGCCAGCTGGGGACAGGGCTACTGCTCCTACGAGCAGTACTTC.

V and J are TRBV11-2 and TRBJ2-1; unclear D gene. Looked up from germline, CDR1 is SGHAT and CDR2 is FQNNGV. V gave up 6 bases and J gave up 10 bases, with 13 bases separating them. This CDR3 is built from 12 residues. Written as DNA, the CDR3 is TGTGCCAGCAGTCGATTAGCACCCGAGCAGTTCTTC. Amino acid sequence: CASSRLAPEQFF.

The gene calls are TRBV6-5 and TRBJ1-1, with 9 positions matching TRBD1. The CDR3 consists of 14 residues. CDR1 and CDR2 (germline): MNHEY, SVGAGI. The J segment lost 5 bases and the V segment lost 5 bases, leaving 6 bases of the junction unmatched. CDR3: CASSPGTGITEAFF. In nucleotides, the CDR3 is TGTGCCAGCAGTCCGGGGACAGGGATAACTGAAGCTTTCTTT.

The genes are TRBV12-5 and TRBJ1-1, with a weak D call TRBD1 (6 bases). The CDR3 runs 15 residues. Germline CDR1 LGHNT, CDR2 FRNRAP. V lost 7 bases and J 5 bases, leaving 20 bases between the germline ends. CDR3 protein: CASALRRGGRTEAFF. In DNA form, the CDR3 reads TGTGCTAGTGCCCTTCGGCGGGGGGGGCGTACTGAAGCTTTCTTT.

The sample holds a few counts of this clone. The chain couples TRBV4-2 to TRBJ2-3, with 10 nucleotides matching TRBD1. The junction had 5 bases not matched to a gene; V was cut back by 1 base and J by 1 base. This CDR3 spans 17 amino acids. Per the germline V gene, CDR1 is LGHNA and CDR2 is YNFKEQ. This CDR3 reads CASSQVIGTGGTDTQYF. The CDR3 nucleotides read TGTGCCAGCAGCCAAGTAATTGGGACAGGGGGCACAGATACGCAGTATTTT.

The chain employs TRBV29-1 and TRBJ2-7, with D possibly TRBD1 on 6 matching bases. Trimming took 7 bases from V and 6 from J, leaving 13 bases between them. This CDR3 spans 11 amino acids. Germline-derived CDR1 and CDR2 are SQVTM and ANQGSEA. CDR3 in amino acids: CSGTTGSEQYF. The CDR3 coding sequence is TGCAGCGGTACTACAGGGTCCGAGCAGTACTTC.

This clone ranks as medium-sized. The J gene is TRBJ2-7, the V gene TRBV6-1, with 13 bases matching TRBD2. Per the germline V gene, CDR1 is MNHNS and CDR2 is SASEGT. V trimming: 2 bases; J trimming: 3 bases; junction bases outside the gene matches: 1. There are 15 residues in the CDR3. The CDR3 nucleotides read TGTGCCAGCAGTGAAAGGACTAGCGGGAGCTACGAGCAGTACTTC. It is translated as CASSERTSGSYEQYF.

This clone was seen once. The chain has TRBV28 and TRBJ2-1, with D possibly TRBD1 on 5 matching bases. V lost 6 bases to trimming and J lost 10 bases, with 10 bases between them. The CDR3 is 11 residues long. Germline CDR1 reads MDHEN; CDR2 reads SYDVKM. CDR3 residues: CASSYRLEQFF. The CDR3 bases are TGTGCCAGCAGCTACAGGTTAGAGCAGTTCTTC.

The chain links TRBV10-2 to TRBJ2-1, with D perhaps TRBD2 (5 bases). The CDR3 contains 14 residues. CDR1 and CDR2 from the germline V gene are WSHSY and SAAADI. V was shortened by 6 bases and J by 7 bases, with 16 bases between the two germline ends. The CDR3 nucleotides are TGCGCCAGCAGCGACTTACGCGGGTTTAATGAGCAGTTCTTC. Amino acid sequence: CASSDLRGFNEQFF.

This chain uses TRBV15 with TRBJ2-3; 7 bases align to TRBD1. The trim removed 3 bases at V and 6 bases at J, leaving 15 bases unmatched. Germline V gene sequence: CDR1 LNHNV, CDR2 YYDKDF (reference sequence). This CDR3 is 17 amino acids long. CDR3 nucleotide sequence: TGTGCCACCAGCAGCCCCCAAAGGACAGGCCTCTTGGATACGCAGTATTTT. It is translated as CATSSPQRTGLLDTQYF. Complete variable domain (other parts from reference TRBV15 and TRBJ2-3): DAMVIQNPRYQVTQFGKPVTLSCSQTLNHNVMYWYQQKSSQAPKLLFHYYDKDFNNEADTPDNFQSRRPNTSFCFLDIRSPGLGDTAMYLCATSSPQRTGLLDTQYFGPGTRLTVL.

V usage is TRBV19 and J usage is TRBJ1-5; 8 positions agree with TRBD1. Looked up from germline, CDR1 is LNHDA and CDR2 is SQIVND (reference sequence). The CDR3 runs to 14 residues. Trimming cost V 6 bases and J 4 bases; bases outside gene matches: 5. The CDR3 reads CASSGTGYNQPQHF. The DNA for the CDR3 is TGTGCCAGTAGCGGGACAGGTTATAATCAGCCCCAGCATTTT.

This chain uses TRBV30 with TRBJ2-3, with D tentatively TRBD2 (6 bases). Trimming pared 4 bases from V and 0 bases from J, leaving 14 bases between. The CDR3 is made up of 15 amino acids. CDR1 is GTSNPN and CDR2 is SVGIG in the germline V gene (reference sequence). CDR3 in amino acids: CAWNLRGTSTDTQYF. The DNA for the CDR3 is TGTGCCTGGAATCTTCGGGGGACTAGCACAGATACGCAGTATTTT.

This chain connects TRBV9 to TRBJ2-1, with TRBD1 identical over 7 bases. The length of the CDR3 is 13 residues. V lost 2 bases, J lost 6 bases, and 2 bases stayed unmatched. The V gene's germline CDR1 is SGDLS and CDR2 YYNGEE. Written as DNA, the CDR3 is TGTGCCAGCAGCGTCGACAGGGTCAATGAGCAGTTCTTC. Amino acids: CASSVDRVNEQFF.

In its sample, this clone is medium-sized. V gene TRBV29-1 combines with J gene TRBJ1-6; D remains unclear. V was pared by 1 base and J by 0 bases, with 13 bases between. This CDR3 comprises 17 residues. The germline V gene encodes CDR1 SQVTM and CDR2 ANQGSEA. CDR3 sequence reads: CSVEGTRESSYNSPLHF. In DNA form, the CDR3 reads TGCAGCGTTGAAGGAACACGGGAAAGCTCCTATAATTCACCCCTCCACTTT.

The chain's CDR3 is CASSDSIDSSPLHF. The CDR3 coding sequence is TGTGCCAGCAGTGACTCGATCGACTCTTCACCCCTCCACTTT. The chain joins TRBV6-4 to TRBJ1-6; no definite D call. The ends were cut back, 0 bases at V and 9 bases at J, with 9 bases in the middle. This CDR3 contains 14 residues. CDR1 is MRHNA, CDR2 SNTAGT, per germline.

This clone rates as medium-sized (0.01 to 0.1%). The chain has TRBV6-4 and TRBJ2-1; TRBD2 aligns across 10 bases. The CDR3 is 15 residues long. Germline V lookup: CDR1 MRHNA, CDR2 SNTAGT. The J segment lost 4 bases and the V segment lost 2 bases, leaving 2 bases of the junction unmatched. The CDR3 sequence: CASSDQLAGYNEQFF. In DNA form, the CDR3 reads TGTGCCAGCAGTGACCAACTAGCGGGGTACAATGAGCAGTTCTTC.

The chain combines TRBV29-1 with TRBJ2-5; TRBD2 agrees at 13 bases. The CDR3 extends over 14 amino acids. The J segment lost 4 bases and the V segment lost 7 bases, leaving 6 bases of the junction unmatched. Germline V gene sequence: CDR1 SQVTM, CDR2 ANQGSEA. The CDR3, as DNA: TGCAGCGCAGGACTAGCGGGAGTTGGAGAGACCCAGTACTTC. This translates into CSAGLAGVGETQYF.

The chain couples TRBV9 to TRBJ2-1; 7 positions match TRBD2. J lost 0 bases, V lost 3 bases, and 3 bases had no gene match. The CDR3 loop spans 15 amino acids. The germline V gene encodes CDR1 SGDLS and CDR2 YYNGEE. CDR3 nucleotide sequence: TGTGCCAGCAGCGGAGGGAGGGGCTCCTACAATGAGCAGTTCTTC. Its protein product is CASSGGRGSYNEQFF.

The chain couples TRBV5-6 to TRBJ2-3, with a weak D call TRBD1 (5 bases). This CDR3 contains 15 residues. Trimming stripped 4 bases from V and 1 base from J, with 13 bases between. Germline CDR1 reads SGHDT; CDR2 reads YYEEEE. CDR3 DNA sequence: TGTGCCAGCAGCCCGGTGGGCAGGGGCACAGATACGCAGTATTTT. It yields the protein CASSPVGRGTDTQYF. The entire variable domain, with the rest obtained from reference TRBV5-6 and TRBJ2-3, is as follows: DAGVTQSPTHLIKTRGQQVTLRCSPKSGHDTVSWYQQALGQGPQFIFQYYEEEERQRGNFPDRFSGHQFPNYSSELNVNALLLGDSALYLCASSPVGRGTDTQYFGPGTRLTVL.

The chain recombines TRBV6-6 with TRBJ2-7; TRBD2 matches 9 bases. CDR3 length equals 15 residues. Germline CDR1 reads MNHNY; CDR2 reads SVGAGI (reference sequence). With 5 bases clipped from V and 2 bases from J, the junction kept 7 bases outside the gene matches. Written as DNA, the CDR3 is TGTGCCAGCAGTGGCGTAGCGGGGGAGACCTACGAGCAGTACTTC. Translating gives CASSGVAGETYEQYF.

J is TRBJ2-3 and V is TRBV19; 8 positions agree with TRBD2. Germline V gene data show CDR1 as LNHDA and CDR2 as SQIVND (reference sequence). CDR3 size: 15 residues. Unmatched junction bases numbered 7, after V lost 5 bases and J lost 3 bases. CDR3 loop: CASSVSSGRTDTQYF. For the CDR3, the DNA is TGTGCCAGTAGTGTCTCTAGCGGGCGGACAGATACGCAGTATTTT.

This sequence joins TRBV18 and TRBJ2-3; a possible D gene is TRBD1 (5 bases). V lost 3 bases, J lost 0 bases, and 13 bases lay in between. The germline gives CDR1 KGHSH, CDR2 LQKENI. CDR3 length: 16 amino acids. The CDR3 DNA follows: TGTGCCAGCTCACCCATAAACAGGATCAGCACAGATACGCAGTATTTT. Amino acid sequence: CASSPINRISTDTQYF.

The chain is built from TRBV27 and TRBJ2-3, with 9 bases aligning to TRBD2. Trimming took 3 bases from V and 6 from J; bases not matched to a gene: 7. This CDR3 has 15 residues. CDR1 is MNHEY and CDR2 is SMNVEV in the germline V gene (reference sequence). The CDR3 loop reads CASSLEAGGRDTQYF. In DNA, the CDR3 is TGTGCCAGCAGTTTGGAGGCGGGAGGGCGCGATACGCAGTATTTT.